The T cell receptor beta chain under discussion was sequenced for a study of beta chain features in type 1 diabetes. Study details: Across every sample, 107,917,701 sorted cells were examined in total. Study-level results: Patients' naive, central memory and regulatory TCRB repertoires appeared more alike than those of healthy donors. Short templates might get an advantage during PCR, and this would be equal in patients and controls. When Type 1 diabetes patients were examined, their TCRB CDR3s proved moderately but significantly shorter in all four CD4+ subsets.

This clone was seen a handful of times. Its cognate antigen is unknown. Heparinised blood was drawn once per donor, averaging about 116 mL. The study reverse transcribed the entire isolated RNA, so it sequenced expressed TCRB transcripts. Method: immunoSEQ multiplex PCR; TCRdb's copy keeps in-frame clones and lacks some. In the table there are 120,000 or so clones, approximately 15% of which are singletons. With 5 bases removed from V and 1 base from J, the gap between germline ends came to 17 bases. The germline gives CDR1 SGHTA, CDR2 FQGNSA. This CDR3 is 16 amino acids long. The chain couples TRBV7-2 to TRBJ1-1; TRBD1 is a possible D gene (6 bases). What was sequenced was central memory CD4+ T cells from blood. This clonotype was sampled from a man between 18 and 35 years old with type 1 diabetes. The CDR3 loop reads CASSPNLGAGNTEAFF. The CDR3 DNA is TGTGCCAGCAGCCCTAATCTGGGGGCGGGGAACACTGAAGCTTTCTTT.